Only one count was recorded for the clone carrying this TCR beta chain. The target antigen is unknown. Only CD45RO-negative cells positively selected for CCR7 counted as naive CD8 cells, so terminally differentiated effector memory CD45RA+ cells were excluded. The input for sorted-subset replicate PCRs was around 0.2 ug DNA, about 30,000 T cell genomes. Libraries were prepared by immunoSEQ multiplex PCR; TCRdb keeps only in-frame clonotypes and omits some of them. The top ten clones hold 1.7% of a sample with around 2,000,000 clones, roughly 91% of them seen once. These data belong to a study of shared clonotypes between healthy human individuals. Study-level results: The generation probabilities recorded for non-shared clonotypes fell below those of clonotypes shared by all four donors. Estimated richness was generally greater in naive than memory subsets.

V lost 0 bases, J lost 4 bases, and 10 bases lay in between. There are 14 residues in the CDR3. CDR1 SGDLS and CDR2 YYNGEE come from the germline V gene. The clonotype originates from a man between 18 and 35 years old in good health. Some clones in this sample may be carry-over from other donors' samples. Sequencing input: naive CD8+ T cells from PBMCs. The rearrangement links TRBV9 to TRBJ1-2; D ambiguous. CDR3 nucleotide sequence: TGTGCCAGCAGCGTAGGTGGCGTTACCTATGGCTACACCTTC. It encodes CASSVGGVTYGYTF. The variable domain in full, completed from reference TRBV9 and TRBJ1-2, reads DSGVTQTPKHLITATGQRVTLRCSPRSGDLSVYWYQQSLDQGLQFLIQYYNGEERAKGNILERFSAQQFPDLHSELNLSSLELGDSALYFCASSVGGVTYGYTFGSGTRLTVV.